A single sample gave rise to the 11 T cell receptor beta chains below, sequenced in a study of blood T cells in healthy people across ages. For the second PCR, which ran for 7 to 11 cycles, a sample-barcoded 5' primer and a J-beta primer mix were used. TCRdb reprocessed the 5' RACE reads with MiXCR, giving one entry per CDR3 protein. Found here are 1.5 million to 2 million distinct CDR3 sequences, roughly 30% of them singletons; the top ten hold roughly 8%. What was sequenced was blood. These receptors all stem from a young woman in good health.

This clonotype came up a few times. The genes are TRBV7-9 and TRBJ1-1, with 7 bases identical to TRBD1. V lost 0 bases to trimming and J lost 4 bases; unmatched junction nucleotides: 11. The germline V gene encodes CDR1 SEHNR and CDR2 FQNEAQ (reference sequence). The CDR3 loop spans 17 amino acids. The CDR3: CASSLAEGVSGGTEAFF. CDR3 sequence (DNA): TGTGCCAGCAGCTTAGCGGAGGGAGTCTCAGGGGGCACTGAAGCTTTCTTT.

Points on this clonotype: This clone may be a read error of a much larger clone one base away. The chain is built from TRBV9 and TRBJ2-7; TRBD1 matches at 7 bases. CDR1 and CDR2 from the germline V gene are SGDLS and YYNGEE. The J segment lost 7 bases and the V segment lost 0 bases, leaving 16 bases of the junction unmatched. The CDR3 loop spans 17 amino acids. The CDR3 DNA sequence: TGTGCCAGCAGCGTAGGAGCACAGGGGAAGTCCTACAATGAGCAGTACTTC. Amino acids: CASSVGAQGKSYNEQYF.

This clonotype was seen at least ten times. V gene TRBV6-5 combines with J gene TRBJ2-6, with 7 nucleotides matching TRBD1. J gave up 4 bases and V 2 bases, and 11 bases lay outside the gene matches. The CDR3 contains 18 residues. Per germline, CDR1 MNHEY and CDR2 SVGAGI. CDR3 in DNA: TGTGCCAGCAGTTACCAAATTGACAGGGCCACCGGGGCCAACGTCCTGACTTTC. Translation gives CASSYQIDRATGANVLTF.

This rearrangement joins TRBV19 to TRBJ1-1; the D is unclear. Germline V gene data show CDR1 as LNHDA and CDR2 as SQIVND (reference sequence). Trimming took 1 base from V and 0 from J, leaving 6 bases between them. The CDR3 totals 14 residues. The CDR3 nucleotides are TGTGCCAGTAGTATAGCTGAAATGAACACTGAAGCTTTCTTT. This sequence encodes CASSIAEMNTEAFF.

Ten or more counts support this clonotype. The CDR3 here is CASSLALDNYGYTF. The CDR3 DNA reads TGTGCCAGCAGCTTGGCCTTAGATAACTATGGCTACACCTTC. The V and J genes are TRBV5-5 and TRBJ1-2; no reliable D call. The CDR3 has 14 amino acids. With 0 bases removed from V and 1 base from J, the gap between germline ends came to 7 bases. Germline assignment: CDR1 SGHKS and CDR2 YYEKEE (reference sequence). The full variable domain, rest sourced from reference TRBV5-5 and TRBJ1-2, is DAGVTQSPTHLIKTRGQQVTLRCSPISGHKSVSWYQQVLGQGPQFIFQYYEKEERGRGNFPDRFSARQFPNYSSELNVNALLLGDSALYLCASSLALDNYGYTFGSGTRLTVV.

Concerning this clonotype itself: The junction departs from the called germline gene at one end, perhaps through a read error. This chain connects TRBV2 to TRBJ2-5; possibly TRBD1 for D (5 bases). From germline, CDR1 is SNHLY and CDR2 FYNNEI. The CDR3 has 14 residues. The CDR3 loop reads CTSSAFRAGETQYF. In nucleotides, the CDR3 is TGTACCAGCAGTGCCTTCAGGGCAGGGGAGACCCAGTACTTC.

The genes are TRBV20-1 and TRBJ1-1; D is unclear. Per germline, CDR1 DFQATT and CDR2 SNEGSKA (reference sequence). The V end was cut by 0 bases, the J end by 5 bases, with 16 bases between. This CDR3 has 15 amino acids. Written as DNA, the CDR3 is TGCAGTGCTAGAGATCCAGGCGGGCCGGGGACTGAAGCTTTCTTT. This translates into CSARDPGGPGTEAFF.

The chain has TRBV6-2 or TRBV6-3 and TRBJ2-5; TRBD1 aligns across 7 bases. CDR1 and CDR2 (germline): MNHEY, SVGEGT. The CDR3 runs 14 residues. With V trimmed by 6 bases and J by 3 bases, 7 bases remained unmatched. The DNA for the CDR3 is TGTGCCAGCAGCCAGCCCGGGACAGAAGAGACCCAGTACTTC. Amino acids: CASSQPGTEETQYF.

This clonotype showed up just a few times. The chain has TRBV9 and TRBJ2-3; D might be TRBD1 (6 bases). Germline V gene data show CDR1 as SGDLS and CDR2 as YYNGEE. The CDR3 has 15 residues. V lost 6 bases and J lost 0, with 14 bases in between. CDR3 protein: CASIAGTLSTDTQYF. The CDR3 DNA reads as TGTGCCAGCATCGCAGGGACACTTAGCACAGATACGCAGTATTTT.

This chain's CDR3 is CASSLTGGVRVDNTEAFF. CDR3 bases: TGCGCCAGCAGCTTAACAGGGGGCGTTAGGGTCGATAACACTGAAGCTTTCTTT. This chain uses TRBV5-1 with TRBJ1-1; 9 nucleotides align to TRBD1. The CDR3 extends over 18 amino acids. Germline V lookup: CDR1 SGHRS, CDR2 YFSETQ. V trimming: 2 bases; J trimming: 2 bases; junction bases outside the gene matches: 13.

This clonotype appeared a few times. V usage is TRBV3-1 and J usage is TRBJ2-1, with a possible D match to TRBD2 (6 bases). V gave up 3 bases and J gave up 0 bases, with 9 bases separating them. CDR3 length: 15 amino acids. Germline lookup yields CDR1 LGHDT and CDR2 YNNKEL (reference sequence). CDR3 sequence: CASSQDYSSYNEQFF. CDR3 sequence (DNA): TGTGCCAGCAGCCAGGACTACAGCTCCTACAATGAGCAGTTCTTC.